These T cell receptor beta chains were read from a single sample in a study of breast tumors, draining lymph nodes, adjacent tissues. TCRdb redid the calling of the multiplex PCR reads with MiXCR, one entry per CDR3 protein. This sample yields approximately 28,000 distinct CDR3 sequences, of which 63% are seen a single time; 15% to 20% belongs to the top ten. Material: breast tumor tissue. The receptors were gathered from a female donor with breast cancer. Some clones in this sample may be carry-over from other donors' samples. Both conserved end residues are part of each CDR3. D genes are given only for firm matches. Clone size is shown for a subset of rows, as once, few, many or a class of expanded clone.

size: many
D: -
J: TRBJ2-3
V: TRBV9
CDR3: CASSVGSLSTDTQYF
DNA: TGTGCCAGCAGCGTAGGATCCCTTAGCACAGATACGCAGTATTTT

size: -
D: TRBD2
J: TRBJ2-3
V: TRBV7-3
CDR3: CASSLLAGEDTQYF
DNA: TGTGCCAGCAGCTTACTAGCGGGAGAAGATACGCAGTATTTT

size: -
D: TRBD1
J: TRBJ2-7
V: TRBV7-3
CDR3: CASSLTGGGEQYF
DNA: TGTGCCAGCAGCTTAACAGGGGGCGGTGAGCAGTACTTC

size: medium-sized
D: TRBD2
J: TRBJ2-7
V: TRBV20-1
CDR3: CSARSKRGGPQYF
DNA: TGCAGTGCTAGATCGAAGCGGGGGGGCCCCCAGTACTTC

size: -
D: -
J: TRBJ2-6
V: TRBV3-1
CDR3: CASKQVGANVLTF
DNA: TGTGCCAGCAAACAGGTTGGGGCCAATGTCCTGACTTTC

size: -
D: -
J: TRBJ1-2
V: TRBV7-9
CDR3: CASSLDGYTF
DNA: TGTGCCAGCAGCTTAGATGGCTACACCTTC

size: many
D: -
J: TRBJ2-5
V: TRBV6-2/TRBV6-3
CDR3: CASSHPHDSRDTIMLSQETQYF
DNA: TGTGCCAGCAGTCACCCCCACGACAGTCGGGACACCATCATGCTGAGCCAAGAGACCCAGTACTTC

size: once
D: -
J: TRBJ2-7
V: TRBV7-2
CDR3: CASSLASVAYEQYF
DNA: TGTGCCAGCAGCTTAGCTAGCGTAGCCTACGAGCAGTACTTC

size: -
D: TRBD1
J: TRBJ1-3
V: TRBV20-1
CDR3: CSAADRRGGNTIYF
DNA: TGCAGTGCAGCGGACAGGCGGGGAGGAAACACCATATATTTT

size: -
D: TRBD1
J: TRBJ2-5
V: TRBV20-1
CDR3: CSANPQGPETQYF
DNA: TGCAGTGCTAATCCACAGGGGCCAGAGACCCAGTACTTC

size: -
D: TRBD2
J: TRBJ2-5
V: TRBV15
CDR3: CATSRGSGGQETQYF
DNA: TGTGCCACCAGCAGGGGGTCGGGGGGCCAAGAGACCCAGTACTTC

size: -
D: TRBD1
J: TRBJ2-7
V: TRBV5-1
CDR3: CASSLGQGTNYEQYF
DNA: TGCGCCAGCAGCTTGGGACAGGGGACGAACTACGAGCAGTACTTC

size: once
D: -
J: TRBJ2-1
V: TRBV15
CDR3: CATLNYNEQFF
DNA: TGTGCCACCTTAAATTACAATGAGCAGTTCTTC

size: -
D: -
J: TRBJ1-5
V: TRBV11-3
CDR3: CASSFVRVGTYYSNQPQHF
DNA: TGTGCCAGCAGCTTCGTCCGGGTCGGGACATATTATAGCAATCAGCCCCAGCATTTT

size: -
D: TRBD1
J: TRBJ2-1
V: TRBV12-3/TRBV12-4
CDR3: CASTSTGTGDWDEQFF
DNA: TGTGCCAGCACCTCCACCGGGACAGGGGATTGGGATGAGCAGTTCTTC

size: -
D: -
J: TRBJ2-7
V: TRBV19
CDR3: CASRDRKTYEQYF
DNA: TGTGCCAGTAGAGACAGAAAGACCTACGAGCAGTACTTC

size: many
D: -
J: TRBJ2-2
V: TRBV3-1
CDR3: CASSHPTTLGELFF
DNA: TGTGCCAGCAGCCACCCCACTACCCTCGGGGAGCTGTTTTTT

size: -
D: -
J: TRBJ2-1
V: TRBV18
CDR3: CASSTGGNEQFF
DNA: TGTGCCAGCTCAACAGGTGGCAATGAGCAGTTCTTC

size: once
D: TRBD1
J: TRBJ1-2
V: TRBV6-5
CDR3: CASSPGGGYYGYTF
DNA: TGTGCCAGCAGCCCCGGAGGGGGCTACTATGGCTACACCTTC

size: few
D: -
J: TRBJ2-1
V: TRBV7-2
CDR3: CASSSLGPSF
DNA: TGTGCCAGCAGCTCACTCGGCCCGTCCTTC

size: many
D: -
J: TRBJ2-7
V: TRBV28
CDR3: CASSSRAGRYF
DNA: TGTGCCAGCAGTTCGCGGGCAGGGAGGTACTTC

size: -
D: -
J: TRBJ1-6
V: TRBV9
CDR3: CASSVRLHF
DNA: TGTGCCAGCAGCGTACGACTCCACTTT

size: many
D: -
J: TRBJ2-5
V: TRBV5-1
CDR3: CASSFQNIQDTQYF
DNA: TGCGCCAGCAGCTTCCAGAATATCCAAGACACCCAGTACTTC

size: many
D: TRBD1
J: TRBJ2-1
V: TRBV14
CDR3: CASSRTPGQGDNEQFF
DNA: TGTGCCAGCAGCCGAACTCCGGGACAGGGGGACAATGAGCAGTTCTTC

size: many
D: -
J: TRBJ2-2
V: TRBV3-1
CDR3: CASSPHRGGYNTGELFF
DNA: TGTGCCAGCAGTCCCCACCGGGGCGGGTATAACACCGGGGAGCTGTTTTTT

size: -
D: TRBD1
J: TRBJ2-7
V: TRBV9
CDR3: CASSEGQSDYEQYF
DNA: TGTGCCAGCAGCGAGGGACAGTCGGACTACGAGCAGTACTTC

size: -
D: -
J: TRBJ1-4
V: TRBV5-4
CDR3: CASSFTGSGEKLFF
DNA: TGTGCCAGCAGCTTCACAGGGTCAGGGGAAAAACTGTTTTTT

size: -
D: -
J: TRBJ2-5
V: TRBV10-3
CDR3: CAISDRQGMGETQYF
DNA: TGTGCCATCAGTGACCGTCAGGGGATGGGAGAGACCCAGTACTTC

size: -
D: -
J: TRBJ1-6
V: TRBV20-1
CDR3: CSARDLTDNNSPLHF
DNA: TGCAGTGCTAGAGACTTGACAGACAATAATTCACCCCTCCACTTT

size: -
D: -
J: TRBJ2-2
V: TRBV7-6
CDR3: CASSLFLSSDSTANTGELFF
DNA: TGTGCCAGCAGCTTATTTCTATCTAGCGATTCCACCGCGAACACCGGGGAGCTGTTTTTT

size: -
D: -
J: TRBJ2-1
V: TRBV12-3/TRBV12-4
CDR3: CASSSNYNEQFF
DNA: TGTGCCAGCAGTTCCAACTACAATGAGCAGTTCTTC

size: -
D: TRBD1
J: TRBJ1-6
V: TRBV6-5
CDR3: CASSYSTGEYSPLHF
DNA: TGTGCCAGCAGTTACTCTACAGGGGAGTATTCACCCCTCCACTTT

size: -
D: -
J: TRBJ2-2
V: TRBV20-1
CDR3: CSARNYGKPGTGELFF
DNA: TGCAGTGCCAGGAATTACGGGAAACCGGGGACCGGGGAGCTGTTTTTT

size: -
D: -
J: TRBJ1-6
V: TRBV29-1
CDR3: CSVVLGVGSPLHF
DNA: TGCAGCGTTGTTCTGGGGGTAGGGTCACCCCTCCACTTT

size: -
D: TRBD1
J: TRBJ2-7
V: TRBV20-1
CDR3: CSARGARGTGDYEQYF
DNA: TGCAGTGCTAGAGGAGCCAGAGGGACAGGGGACTACGAGCAGTACTTC

size: once
D: -
J: TRBJ1-2
V: TRBV12-3/TRBV12-4
CDR3: CASSLGRSGGYTF
DNA: TGTGCCAGCAGCCTGGGACGTAGTGGAGGCTACACCTTC

size: once
D: TRBD1
J: TRBJ2-5
V: TRBV20-1
CDR3: CSAYRGGETQYF
DNA: TGCAGTGCTTACAGGGGCGGAGAGACCCAGTACTTC

size: -
D: -
J: TRBJ2-1
V: TRBV15
CDR3: CATSIYLCSVELARPNEQFF
DNA: -

size: -
D: -
J: TRBJ1-6
V: TRBV20-1
CDR3: CSARVQAGSYNSPLHF
DNA: TGCAGTGCTAGAGTCCAGGCTGGCTCCTATAATTCACCCCTCCACTTT

size: many
D: -
J: TRBJ2-3
V: TRBV5-5
CDR3: CASSLGGSDTQYF
DNA: TGTGCCAGCAGCTTGGGGGGGTCAGATACGCAGTATTTT

size: -
D: -
J: TRBJ2-1
V: TRBV4-1
CDR3: CASSQHNEQFF
DNA: TGCGCCAGCAGCCAACACAATGAGCAGTTCTTC

size: -
D: -
J: TRBJ1-5
V: TRBV5-1
CDR3: CASTRQPRSQPQHF
DNA: TGCGCCAGCACAAGACAGCCACGAAGTCAGCCCCAGCATTTT

size: -
D: -
J: TRBJ2-7
V: TRBV7-8
CDR3: CASSPESYEQYF
DNA: TGTGCCAGCAGCCCGGAATCCTACGAGCAGTACTTC

size: -
D: -
J: TRBJ2-5
V: TRBV29-1
CDR3: CSVAPGTSGLQETQYF
DNA: -

size: -
D: -
J: TRBJ2-3
V: TRBV2
CDR3: CASSIVRTGTDTQYF
DNA: TGTGCCAGCAGTATTGTCCGAACGGGCACAGATACGCAGTATTTT

size: -
D: -
J: TRBJ2-7
V: TRBV20-1
CDR3: CSARGGLGYEQYF
DNA: TGCAGTGCTAGAGGGGGATTGGGCTACGAGCAGTACTTC

size: -
D: -
J: TRBJ2-2
V: TRBV7-9
CDR3: CASSPQVTGELFF
DNA: TGTGCCAGCAGTCCCCAGGTTACCGGGGAGCTGTTTTTT

size: -
D: TRBD1
J: TRBJ1-2
V: TRBV19
CDR3: CASRRGQDHGYTF
DNA: TGTGCCAGTAGACGGGGACAGGATCATGGCTACACCTTC

size: -
D: -
J: TRBJ1-6
V: TRBV5-1
CDR3: CASSLDVRGNSPLHF
DNA: TGCGCCAGCAGCTTGGATGTCAGGGGTAATTCACCCCTCCACTTT

size: medium-sized
D: -
J: TRBJ2-7
V: TRBV4-3
CDR3: CASSQWGAEQYF
DNA: TGCGCCAGCAGCCAATGGGGGGCCGAGCAGTACTTC

size: many
D: -
J: TRBJ1-1
V: TRBV5-6
CDR3: CASSLLNTEAFF
DNA: TGTGCCAGCAGCCTTCTGAACACTGAAGCTTTCTTT

size: -
D: -
J: TRBJ2-7
V: TRBV5-1
CDR3: CASSLAGRSEQYF
DNA: TGCGCCAGCAGCTTGGCCGGCAGAAGCGAGCAGTACTTC

size: -
D: -
J: TRBJ2-3
V: TRBV24-1
CDR3: CATSLSGVSDTQYF
DNA: TGTGCCACCAGTTTGTCGGGGGTGTCAGATACGCAGTATTTT

size: -
D: -
J: TRBJ1-3
V: TRBV7-9
CDR3: CASSLSGGHASGNTIYF
DNA: TGTGCCAGCAGCTTATCGGGGGGCCACGCTTCTGGAAACACCATATATTTT

size: once
D: TRBD1
J: TRBJ2-7
V: TRBV7-9
CDR3: CASSQGQGRLEQYF
DNA: TGTGCCAGCAGCCAGGGACAGGGTAGGCTCGAGCAGTACTTC

size: -
D: -
J: TRBJ1-3
V: TRBV12-3/TRBV12-4
CDR3: CASSLVATLNTIYF
DNA: TGTGCCAGTAGTTTAGTGGCAACCTTAAACACCATATATTTT

size: many
D: TRBD1
J: TRBJ1-2
V: TRBV28
CDR3: CASSSPTPGQGKHYGYTF
DNA: TGTGCCAGCAGTTCGCCGACTCCGGGACAGGGGAAACACTATGGCTACACCTTC

size: -
D: TRBD2
J: TRBJ2-3
V: TRBV12-3/TRBV12-4
CDR3: CASGLAGGDTQYF
DNA: TGTGCCAGCGGACTCGCGGGAGGAGATACGCAGTATTTT

size: -
D: -
J: TRBJ1-6
V: TRBV20-1
CDR3: CSATLQRRDSPLHF
DNA: TGCAGTGCAACCCTCCAGAGGAGGGATTCACCCCTCCACTTT